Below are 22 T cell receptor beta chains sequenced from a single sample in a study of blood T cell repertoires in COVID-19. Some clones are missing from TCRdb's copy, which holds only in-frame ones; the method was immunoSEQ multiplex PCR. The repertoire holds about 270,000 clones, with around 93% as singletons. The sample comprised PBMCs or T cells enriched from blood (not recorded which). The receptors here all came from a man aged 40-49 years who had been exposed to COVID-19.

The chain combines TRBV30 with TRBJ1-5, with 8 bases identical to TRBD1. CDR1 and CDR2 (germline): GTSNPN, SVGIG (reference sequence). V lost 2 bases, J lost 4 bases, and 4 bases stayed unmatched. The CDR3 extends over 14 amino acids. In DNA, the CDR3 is TGTGCCTGGAGTAAGGGACAGGCTAATCAGCCCCAGCATTTT. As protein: CAWSKGQANQPQHF.

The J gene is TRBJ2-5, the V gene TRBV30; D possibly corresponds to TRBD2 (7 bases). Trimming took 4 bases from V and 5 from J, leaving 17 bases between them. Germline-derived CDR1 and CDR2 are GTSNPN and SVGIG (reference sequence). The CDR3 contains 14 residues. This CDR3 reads CAWTLIGGRETQYF. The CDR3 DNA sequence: TGTGCCTGGACTCTCATCGGGGGGCGCGAGACCCAGTACTTC.

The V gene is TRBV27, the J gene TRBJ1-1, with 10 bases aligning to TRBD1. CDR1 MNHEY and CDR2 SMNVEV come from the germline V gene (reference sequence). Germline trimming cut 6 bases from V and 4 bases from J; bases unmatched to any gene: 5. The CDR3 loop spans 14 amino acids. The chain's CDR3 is CASSSWTGGTEAFF. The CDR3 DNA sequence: TGTGCCAGCAGCTCCTGGACAGGGGGCACTGAAGCTTTCTTT.

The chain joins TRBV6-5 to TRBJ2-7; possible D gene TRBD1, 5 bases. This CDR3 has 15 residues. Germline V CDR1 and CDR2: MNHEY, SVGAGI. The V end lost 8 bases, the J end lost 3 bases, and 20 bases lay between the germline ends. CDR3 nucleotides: TGTGCCAGCGCCTCGTACTCAGGGTCTAGCTACGAGCAGTACTTC. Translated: CASASYSGSSYEQYF.

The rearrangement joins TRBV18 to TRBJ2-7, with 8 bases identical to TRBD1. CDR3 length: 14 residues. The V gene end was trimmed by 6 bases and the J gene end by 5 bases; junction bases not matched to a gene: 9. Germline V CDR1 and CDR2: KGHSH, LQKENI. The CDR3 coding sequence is TGTGCCAGCTCGCCCACCGCACAGGGGGACGAGCAGTACTTC. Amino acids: CASSPTAQGDEQYF.

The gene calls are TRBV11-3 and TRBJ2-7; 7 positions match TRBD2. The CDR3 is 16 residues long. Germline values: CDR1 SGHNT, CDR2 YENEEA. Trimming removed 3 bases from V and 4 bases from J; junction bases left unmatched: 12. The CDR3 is CASSFPAGTINYEQYF. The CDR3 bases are TGTGCCAGCAGCTTCCCCGCCGGGACTATTAATTACGAGCAGTACTTC.

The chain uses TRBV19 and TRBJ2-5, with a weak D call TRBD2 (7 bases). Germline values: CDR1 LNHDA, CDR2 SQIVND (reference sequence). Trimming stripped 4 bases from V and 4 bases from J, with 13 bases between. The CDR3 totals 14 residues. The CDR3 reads CASSNTGRGETQYF. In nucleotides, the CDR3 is TGTGCCAGTAGTAATACAGGGAGGGGAGAGACCCAGTACTTC.

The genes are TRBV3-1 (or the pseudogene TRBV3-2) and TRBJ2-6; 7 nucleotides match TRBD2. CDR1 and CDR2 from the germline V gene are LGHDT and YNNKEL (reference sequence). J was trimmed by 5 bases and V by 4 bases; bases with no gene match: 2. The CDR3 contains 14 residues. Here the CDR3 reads CASSPGGRANVLTF. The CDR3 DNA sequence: TGTGCCAGCAGCCCGGGGGGTCGGGCCAACGTCCTGACTTTC.

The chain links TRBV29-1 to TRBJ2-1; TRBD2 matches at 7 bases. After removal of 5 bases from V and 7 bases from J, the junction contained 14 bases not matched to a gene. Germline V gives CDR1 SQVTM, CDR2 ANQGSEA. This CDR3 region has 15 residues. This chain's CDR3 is CSVLGGTLTPNEQFF. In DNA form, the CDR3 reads TGCAGCGTTCTGGGGGGGACGCTAACTCCGAATGAGCAGTTCTTC.

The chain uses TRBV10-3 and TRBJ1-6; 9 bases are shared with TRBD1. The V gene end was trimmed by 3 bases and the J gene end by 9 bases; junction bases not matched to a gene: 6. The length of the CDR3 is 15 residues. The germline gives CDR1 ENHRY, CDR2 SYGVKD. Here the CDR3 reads CAISDEGQGGSPLHF. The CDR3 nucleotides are TGTGCCATCAGTGATGAGGGACAGGGAGGTTCACCCCTCCACTTT.

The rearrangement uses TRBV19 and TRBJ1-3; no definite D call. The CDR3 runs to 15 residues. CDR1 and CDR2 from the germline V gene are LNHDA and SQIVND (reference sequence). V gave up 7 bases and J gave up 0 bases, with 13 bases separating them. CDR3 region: CASMESYPSGNTIYF. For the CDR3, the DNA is TGTGCCAGTATGGAGAGCTATCCCTCTGGAAACACCATATATTTT.

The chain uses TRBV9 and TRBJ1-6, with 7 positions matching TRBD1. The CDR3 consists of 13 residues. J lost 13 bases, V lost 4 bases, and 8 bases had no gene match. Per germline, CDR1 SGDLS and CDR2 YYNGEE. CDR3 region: CASSPDRDDPLHF. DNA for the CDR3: TGTGCCAGCAGCCCCGACAGGGATGATCCCCTCCACTTT.

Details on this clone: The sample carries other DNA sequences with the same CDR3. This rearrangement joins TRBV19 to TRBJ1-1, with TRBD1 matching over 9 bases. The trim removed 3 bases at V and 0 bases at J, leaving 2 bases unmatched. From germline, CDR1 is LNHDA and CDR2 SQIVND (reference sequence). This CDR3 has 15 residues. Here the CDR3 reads CASSMGQGMNTEAFF. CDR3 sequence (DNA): TGTGCCAGTAGTATGGGACAGGGCATGAACACTGAAGCTTTCTTT.

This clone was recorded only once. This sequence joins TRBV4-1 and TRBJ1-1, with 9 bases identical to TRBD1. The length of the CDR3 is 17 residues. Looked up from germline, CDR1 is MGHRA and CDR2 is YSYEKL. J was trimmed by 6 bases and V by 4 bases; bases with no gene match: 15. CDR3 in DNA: TGCGCCAGCAGCCTTCTTCCGGGACAGGGATTTCGTGCTGAAGCTTTCTTT. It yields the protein CASSLLPGQGFRAEAFF.

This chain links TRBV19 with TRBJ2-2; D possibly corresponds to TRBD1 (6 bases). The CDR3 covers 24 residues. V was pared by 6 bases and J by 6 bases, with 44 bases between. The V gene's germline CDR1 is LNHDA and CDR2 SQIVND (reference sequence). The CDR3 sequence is CASSGWKDRGHEIATWKGPGELFF. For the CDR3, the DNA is TGTGCCAGTAGCGGTTGGAAGGATAGGGGACATGAAATTGCGACTTGGAAAGGTCCCGGGGAGCTGTTTTTT. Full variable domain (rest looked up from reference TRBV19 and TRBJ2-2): DGGITQSPKYLFRKEGQNVTLSCEQNLNHDAMYWYRQDPGQGLRLIYYSQIVNDFQKGDIAEGYSVSREKKESFPLTVTSAQKNPTAFYLCASSGWKDRGHEIATWKGPGELFFGEGSRLTVL.

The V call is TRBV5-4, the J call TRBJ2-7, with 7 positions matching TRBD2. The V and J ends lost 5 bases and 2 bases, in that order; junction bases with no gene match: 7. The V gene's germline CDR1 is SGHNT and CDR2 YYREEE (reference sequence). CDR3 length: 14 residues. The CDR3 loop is CASSWGGSTYEQYF. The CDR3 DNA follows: TGTGCCAGCAGTTGGGGAGGGAGTACCTACGAGCAGTACTTC.

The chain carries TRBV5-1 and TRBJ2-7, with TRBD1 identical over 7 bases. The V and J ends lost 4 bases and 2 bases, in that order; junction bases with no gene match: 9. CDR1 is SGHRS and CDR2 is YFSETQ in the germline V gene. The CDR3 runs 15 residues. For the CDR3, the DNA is TGCGCCAGCAGCGGAGACAGGGTTTCAGCCTACGAGCAGTACTTC. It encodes CASSGDRVSAYEQYF.

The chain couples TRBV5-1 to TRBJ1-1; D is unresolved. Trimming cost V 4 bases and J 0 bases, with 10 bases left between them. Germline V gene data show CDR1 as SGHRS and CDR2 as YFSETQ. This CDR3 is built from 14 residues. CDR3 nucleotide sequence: TGCGCCAGCAGCGGAGGAACACTGAACACTGAAGCTTTCTTT. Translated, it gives CASSGGTLNTEAFF.

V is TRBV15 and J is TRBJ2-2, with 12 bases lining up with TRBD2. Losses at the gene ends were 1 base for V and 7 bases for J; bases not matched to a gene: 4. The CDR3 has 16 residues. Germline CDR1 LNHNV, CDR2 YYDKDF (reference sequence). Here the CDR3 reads CATSRVLAGGGGELFF. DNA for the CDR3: TGTGCCACCAGCAGAGTCCTAGCGGGAGGGGGCGGGGAGCTGTTTTTT.

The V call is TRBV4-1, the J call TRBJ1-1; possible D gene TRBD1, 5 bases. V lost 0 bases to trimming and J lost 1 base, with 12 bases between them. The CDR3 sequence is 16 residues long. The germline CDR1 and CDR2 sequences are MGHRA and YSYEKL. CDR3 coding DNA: TGCGCCAGCAGCCAAGAGGGGGGGAGGGCGAACACTGAAGCTTTCTTT. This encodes CASSQEGGRANTEAFF.

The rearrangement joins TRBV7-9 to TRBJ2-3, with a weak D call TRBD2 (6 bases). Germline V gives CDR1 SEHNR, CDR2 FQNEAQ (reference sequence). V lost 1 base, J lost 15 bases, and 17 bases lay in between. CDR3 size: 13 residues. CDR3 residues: CASSLDSQGLLYF. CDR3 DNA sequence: TGTGCCAGCAGCTTAGACTCCCAGGGACTTCTCTATTTT. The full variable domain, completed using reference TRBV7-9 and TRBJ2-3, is DTGVSQNPRHKITKRGQNVTFRCDPISEHNRLYWYRQTLGQGPEFLTYFQNEAQLEKSRLLSDRFSAERPKGSFSTLEIQRTEQGDSAMYLCASSLDSQGLLYFGPGTRLTVL.

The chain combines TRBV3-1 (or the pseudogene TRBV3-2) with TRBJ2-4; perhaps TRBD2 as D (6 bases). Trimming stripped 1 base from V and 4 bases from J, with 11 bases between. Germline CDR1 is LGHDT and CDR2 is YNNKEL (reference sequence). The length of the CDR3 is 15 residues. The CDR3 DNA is TGTGCCAGCAGCCAAGCTTGGGACTCGAAAAACATTCAGTACTTC. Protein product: CASSQAWDSKNIQYF.